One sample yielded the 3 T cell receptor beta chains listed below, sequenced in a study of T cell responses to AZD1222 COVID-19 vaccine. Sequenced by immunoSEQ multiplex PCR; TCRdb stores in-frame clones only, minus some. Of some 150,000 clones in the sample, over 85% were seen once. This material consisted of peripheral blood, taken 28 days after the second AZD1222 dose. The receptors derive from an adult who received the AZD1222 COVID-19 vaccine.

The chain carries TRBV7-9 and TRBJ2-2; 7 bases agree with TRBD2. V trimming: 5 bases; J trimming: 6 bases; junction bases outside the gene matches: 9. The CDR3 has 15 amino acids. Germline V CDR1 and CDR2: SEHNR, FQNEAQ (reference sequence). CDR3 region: CASSDTGTTPGELFF. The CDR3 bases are TGTGCCAGCAGCGATACCGGGACTACTCCCGGGGAGCTGTTTTTT. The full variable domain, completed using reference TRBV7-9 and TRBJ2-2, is DTGVSQNPRHKITKRGQNVTFRCDPISEHNRLYWYRQTLGQGPEFLTYFQNEAQLEKSRLLSDRFSAERPKGSFSTLEIQRTEQGDSAMYLCASSDTGTTPGELFFGEGSRLTVL.

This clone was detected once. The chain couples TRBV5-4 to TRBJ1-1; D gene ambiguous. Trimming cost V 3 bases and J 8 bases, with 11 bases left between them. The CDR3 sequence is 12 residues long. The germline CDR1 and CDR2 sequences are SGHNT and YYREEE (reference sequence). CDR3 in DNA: TGTGCCAGCAGCTCTGCCGGGTTCGAAGCTTTCTTT. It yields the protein CASSSAGFEAFF.

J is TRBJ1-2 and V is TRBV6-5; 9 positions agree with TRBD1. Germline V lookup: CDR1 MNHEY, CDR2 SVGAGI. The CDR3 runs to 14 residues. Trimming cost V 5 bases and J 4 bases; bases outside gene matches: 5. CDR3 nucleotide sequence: TGTGCCAGCAGTCCCGGACAGGGGATCTATGGCTACACCTTC. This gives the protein CASSPGQGIYGYTF.